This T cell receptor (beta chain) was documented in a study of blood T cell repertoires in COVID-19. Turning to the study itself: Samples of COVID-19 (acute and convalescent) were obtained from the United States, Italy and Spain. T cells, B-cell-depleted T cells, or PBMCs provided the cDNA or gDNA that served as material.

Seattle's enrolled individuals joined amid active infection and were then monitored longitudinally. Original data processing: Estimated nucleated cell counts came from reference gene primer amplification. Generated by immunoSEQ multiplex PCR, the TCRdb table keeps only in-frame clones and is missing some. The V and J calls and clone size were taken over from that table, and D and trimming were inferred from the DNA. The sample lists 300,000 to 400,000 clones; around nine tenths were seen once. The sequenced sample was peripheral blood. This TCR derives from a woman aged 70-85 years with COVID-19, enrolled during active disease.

DNA for the CDR3: TGTGCCAGCAGCGCCCCGGGGTCGACACCCCTCCACTTT. This gives the protein CASSAPGSTPLHF. The chain links TRBV7-2 to TRBJ1-6; no clear D. This CDR3 has 13 amino acids. Germline CDR1 and CDR2: SGHTA and FQGNSA. V shed 5 bases and J shed 11 bases, with 13 bases lying between them.